What follows are 20 T cell receptor beta chains derived from one specimen sequenced in a study of blood T cell repertoires in COVID-19. Some clones are missing from TCRdb's copy, which holds only in-frame ones; the method was immunoSEQ multiplex PCR. The sample shows tens of thousands of clones, 75% to 90% of them seen only once. Specimen: peripheral blood. The receptors were sampled from a man over 45 with active or convalescent COVID-19.

The sample holds one count of this clone. The V gene is TRBV6-5, the J gene TRBJ1-1; D unresolved. The V end lost 0 bases, the J end lost 5 bases, and 13 bases lay between the germline ends. The CDR3 has 15 residues. Germline lookup yields CDR1 MNHEY and CDR2 SVGAGI. The CDR3: CASSYSWQVETEAFF. CDR3 DNA sequence: TGTGCCAGCAGTTACTCGTGGCAGGTCGAGACTGAAGCTTTCTTT.

V is TRBV7-8 and J is TRBJ1-1, with 10 bases matching TRBD1. Looked up from germline, CDR1 is SGHVS and CDR2 is FQNEAQ. V dropped 5 bases and J dropped 9; count of bases not matched to a gene: 9. The CDR3 length is 14 residues. CDR3 residues: CASSATGGRSQAFF. The CDR3 region has the DNA TGTGCCAGCAGCGCGACAGGGGGCCGTTCCCAAGCTTTCTTT.

The J gene is TRBJ1-2, the V gene TRBV24-1; D is possibly TRBD1 (5 bases). Trimming shortened V by 3 bases and J by 8 bases, and 12 bases separated the two germline ends. The CDR3 has 13 residues. Germline lookup yields CDR1 KGHDR and CDR2 SFDVKD. This CDR3 reads CATSDEGVGGYTF. For the CDR3, the DNA is TGTGCCACCAGTGATGAAGGGGTCGGGGGCTACACCTTC.

V and J are TRBV7-2 and TRBJ2-5, with 8 nucleotides matching TRBD2. The germline gives CDR1 SGHTA, CDR2 FQGNSA. After removal of 4 bases from V and 0 bases from J, the junction contained 1 base not matched to a gene. The CDR3 length is 14 residues. This CDR3 reads CASSSGGYQETQYF. CDR3 in DNA: TGTGCCAGCAGCTCGGGGGGGTACCAAGAGACCCAGTACTTC.

The chain links TRBV3-1 (or the pseudogene TRBV3-2) to TRBJ2-1, with a possible D match to TRBD2 (7 bases). CDR3 size: 12 residues. Trimming left V 6 bases short and J 9 bases short, with 12 bases between. The germline CDR1 and CDR2 sequences are LGHDT and YNNKEL (reference sequence). The chain's CDR3 is CASRGGASEQFF. CDR3 in DNA: TGTGCCAGCAGGGGGGGGGCCTCTGAGCAGTTCTTC.

This clone has just one count. This rearrangement joins TRBV19 to TRBJ1-5; D perhaps matches TRBD1 (5 bases). Per germline, CDR1 LNHDA and CDR2 SQIVND (reference sequence). CDR3 length: 14 residues. Trimming shortened V by 3 bases and J by 11 bases, and 17 bases separated the two germline ends. The DNA for the CDR3 is TGTGCCAGTAGTATCGACCGGGGCGGGGGGGCCCAGCATTTT. Amino acids: CASSIDRGGGAQHF.

The chain links TRBV6-5 to TRBJ1-1; 7 nucleotides line up with TRBD1. The germline gives CDR1 MNHEY, CDR2 SVGAGI. The CDR3 runs to 14 residues. Trimming took 6 bases from V and 5 from J; bases not matched to a gene: 9. Here the CDR3 DNA reads TGTGCCAGCAGCCGGGACAGAACTGGGACTGAAGCTTTCTTT. As protein: CASSRDRTGTEAFF.

This clone appeared once. V usage is TRBV5-6 and J usage is TRBJ2-7; TRBD2 matches 12 bases. CDR3 length equals 15 residues. V dropped 2 bases and J dropped 3; count of bases not matched to a gene: 3. From germline, CDR1 is SGHDT and CDR2 YYEEEE. Here the CDR3 DNA reads TGTGCCAGCAGCTTAGGACTAGCGGGATACTACGAGCAGTACTTC. Protein product: CASSLGLAGYYEQYF.

The V and J genes are TRBV19 and TRBJ1-6; no definite D call. The CDR3 length is 15 residues. Trimming cost V 3 bases and J 7 bases, with 13 bases left between them. CDR1 and CDR2 (germline): LNHDA, SQIVND (reference sequence). CDR3 DNA: TGTGCCAGTAGTATTGCGGGAGTAAGGAATTCACCCCTCCACTTT. The encoded protein is CASSIAGVRNSPLHF.

This clone appeared many times. The chain uses TRBV21-1 and TRBJ2-7; TRBD2 reflects the table's D call only, with no check against the DNA. TRBV21-1 is designated a pseudogene. The CDR3 has 22 amino acids. CDR3 residues: CASSKALYLEVARNEGAYEQYF. The CDR3 DNA follows: TGTGCCAGCAGCAAAGCGCTTTATCTGGAAGTCGCTAGGAACGAGGGAGCCTACGAGCAGTACTTC.

The rearrangement joins TRBV11-2 to TRBJ2-3; D is unclear. This CDR3 has 14 amino acids. Trimming shortened V by 2 bases and J by 0 bases, and 6 bases separated the two germline ends. Germline V gives CDR1 SGHAT, CDR2 FQNNGV. The CDR3 DNA sequence: TGTGCCAGCAGCTTAACCAGGAGCACAGATACGCAGTATTTT. As protein: CASSLTRSTDTQYF.

The chain links TRBV5-6 to TRBJ2-2; weak D call: TRBD1 (6 bases). The CDR3 extends over 15 amino acids. The V gene lost 5 bases and the J gene lost 5 bases, with 16 bases spanning the gap. Germline V CDR1 and CDR2: SGHDT, YYEEEE. The CDR3 DNA follows: TGTGCCAGCAGGGATTCGACAGGTAGTACCGGGGAGCTGTTTTTT. Its translation: CASRDSTGSTGELFF.

V gene TRBV6-1 combines with J gene TRBJ1-2; the D is unclear. This CDR3 has 15 residues. CDR1 and CDR2 from the germline V gene are MNHNS and SASEGT. Trimming took 2 bases from V and 0 from J, leaving 10 bases between them. CDR3 DNA: TGTGCCAGCAGTGAATTCGAGCAAGCTAACTATGGCTACACCTTC. Translation: CASSEFEQANYGYTF.

The V and J genes are TRBV6-5 and TRBJ1-3; a possible D gene is TRBD1 (5 bases). V was trimmed by 5 bases and J by 4 bases, leaving 12 bases between them. This CDR3 comprises 14 residues. Germline lookup yields CDR1 MNHEY and CDR2 SVGAGI. CDR3 nucleotides: TGTGCCAGCAGTACCTACGGGGGGGGAAACACCATATATTTT. Translated, it gives CASSTYGGGNTIYF.

The J gene is TRBJ1-1, the V gene TRBV19; 7 bases fit TRBD1. Germline CDR1 is LNHDA and CDR2 is SQIVND (reference sequence). This CDR3 has 15 residues. V was pared by 6 bases and J by 7 bases, with 14 bases of the junction left unmatched. The CDR3 DNA is TGTGCCAGTAGAACTCGGGACACAGGGGTGGGTGAAGCTTTCTTT. It specifies CASRTRDTGVGEAFF. Based on the CDR3 plus reference TRBV19 and TRBJ1-1, the full variable domain is DGGITQSPKYLFRKEGQNVTLSCEQNLNHDAMYWYRQDPGQGLRLIYYSQIVNDFQKGDIAEGYSVSREKKESFPLTVTSAQKNPTAFYLCASRTRDTGVGEAFFGQGTRLTVV.

This clone was found a few times. V usage is TRBV19 and J usage is TRBJ2-2; TRBD2 aligns across 8 bases. The CDR3 is 14 residues long. The junction had 5 bases not matched to a gene; V was cut back by 6 bases and J by 5 bases. Per the germline V gene, CDR1 is LNHDA and CDR2 is SQIVND (reference sequence). CDR3 sequence reads: CASSGRAETGELFF. The CDR3, as DNA: TGTGCCAGTAGCGGGAGGGCGGAGACCGGGGAGCTGTTTTTT.

V is TRBV19 and J is TRBJ2-5; a weak D match, TRBD2 (6 bases). V shed 6 bases and J shed 1 base, with 12 bases lying between them. The CDR3 covers 14 residues. Germline V gene sequence: CDR1 LNHDA, CDR2 SQIVND (reference sequence). In DNA form, the CDR3 reads TGTGCCAGTAGCCACACTAGCAGCCAAGAGACCCAGTACTTC. Residues: CASSHTSSQETQYF.

The gene calls are TRBV13 and TRBJ2-5; no firm D call. There are 11 residues in the CDR3. Trimming took 6 bases from V and 2 from J, leaving 4 bases between them. Germline V gene lookup returns CDR1 PRHDT and CDR2 FYEKMQ (reference sequence). The CDR3 spells CASRAQETQYF. The CDR3 DNA sequence: TGTGCCAGCAGAGCTCAAGAGACCCAGTACTTC. Full variable domain (outside the CDR3, taken from reference TRBV13 and TRBJ2-5): AAGVIQSPRHLIKEKRETATLKCYPIPRHDTVYWYQQGPGQDPQFLISFYEKMQSDKGSIPDRFSAQQFSDYHSELNMSSLELGDSALYFCASRAQETQYFGPGTRLLVL.

The chain uses TRBV19 and TRBJ2-7; 13 nucleotides line up with TRBD2. The CDR3 spans 15 residues. V was clipped by 3 bases and J by 2 bases; unmatched bases: 1. Germline lookup yields CDR1 LNHDA and CDR2 SQIVND (reference sequence). The CDR3 nucleotides read TGTGCCAGTAGTATCGGGACTAGCGGGACCTACGAGCAGTACTTC. Its translation: CASSIGTSGTYEQYF.

The J gene is TRBJ1-1, the V gene TRBV19, with a possible D match to TRBD1 (5 bases). The CDR3 extends over 14 amino acids. The germline gives CDR1 LNHDA, CDR2 SQIVND (reference sequence). Trimming stripped 10 bases from V and 1 base from J, with 16 bases between. The CDR3 DNA sequence: TGTGCCACCAAGGGGATGGAGACGAACACTGAAGCTTTCTTT. Translation gives CATKGMETNTEAFF.